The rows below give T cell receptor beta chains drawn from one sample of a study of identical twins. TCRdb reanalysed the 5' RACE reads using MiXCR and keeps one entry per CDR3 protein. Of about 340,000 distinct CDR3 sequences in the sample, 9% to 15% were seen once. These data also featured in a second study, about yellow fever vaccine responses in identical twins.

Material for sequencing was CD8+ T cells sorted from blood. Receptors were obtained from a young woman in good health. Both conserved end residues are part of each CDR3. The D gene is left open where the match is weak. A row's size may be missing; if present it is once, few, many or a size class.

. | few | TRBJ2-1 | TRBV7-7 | TGTGCCAGCAGCTCACTAGTCACAGGGACTGACTACAATGAGCAGTTCTTC | CASSSLVTGTDYNEQFF
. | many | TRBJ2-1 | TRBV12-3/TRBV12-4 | TGTGCCAGCAGTTTCCCCGCCCCGGGCAATGAGCAGTTCTTC | CASSFPAPGNEQFF
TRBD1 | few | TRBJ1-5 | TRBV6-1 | TGTGCCAGCAGTGAAGCGGGGACAGGGGTACAGCCCCAGCATTTT | CASSEAGTGVQPQHF
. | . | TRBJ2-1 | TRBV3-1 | TGTGCCAGCAGCCCCCGAGATCCAAGACTAGGGGTTCTTGTGGGTAATGAGCAGTTCTTC | CASSPRDPRLGVLVGNEQFF
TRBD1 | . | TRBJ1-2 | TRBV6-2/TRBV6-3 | TGTGCCAGCAGTCAAGGACAGGGAGCCAGGGCTACGTATGGCTACACCTTC | CASSQGQGARATYGYTF
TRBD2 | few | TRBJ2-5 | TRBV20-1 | TGCAGTGCTAGAGCTAGCGGGGTGGATGGGGAGACCCAGTACTTC | CSARASGVDGETQYF
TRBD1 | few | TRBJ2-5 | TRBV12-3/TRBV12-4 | TGTGCCAGCAGTGACAGGGGACCTAATATCGTTCAAGAGACCCAGTACTTC | CASSDRGPNIVQETQYF
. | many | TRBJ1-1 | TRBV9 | TGTGCCAGCAGCCCGTGGACGGATAACACTGAAGCTTTCTTT | CASSPWTDNTEAFF
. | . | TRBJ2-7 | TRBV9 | TGTGCCAGCAGCGTAGATGGGGGCGAGCAGTACTTC | CASSVDGGEQYF
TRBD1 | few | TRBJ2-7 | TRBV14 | TGTGCCAGCAGCCAACGGCCAGGGGGCTACGAGCAGTACTTC | CASSQRPGGYEQYF
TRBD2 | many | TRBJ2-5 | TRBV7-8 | TGTGCCAGCAGCTCCCTAGCGGGGGGGTATCAAGAACCCCAGTACTTC | CASSSLAGGYQEPQYF
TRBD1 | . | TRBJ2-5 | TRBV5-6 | TGTGCCAGCAGCGCCGGGACAGGGTTTTGGGAGACCCAGTACTTC | CASSAGTGFWETQYF
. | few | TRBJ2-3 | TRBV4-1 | TGCGCCAGCAGCCAAGGGGTTGGCACAGATACGCAGTATTTT | CASSQGVGTDTQYF
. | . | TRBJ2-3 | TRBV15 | TGTGCCACCAGCAGAGATACAGGGAAAGATACGCAGTATTTT | CATSRDTGKDTQYF
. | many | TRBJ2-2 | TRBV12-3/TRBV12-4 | TGTGCCAGCATCGAAACGAACACCGGGGAGCTGTTTTTT | CASIETNTGELFF
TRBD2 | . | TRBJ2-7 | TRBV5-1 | TGCGCCAGCAGCTTGGAGTTGGCTAGCGGTTACGAGCAGTACTTC | CASSLELASGYEQYF
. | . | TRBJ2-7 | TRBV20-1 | TGCAGTGCGCTGAAGGGGTCAGGCTACGAGCAGTACTTC | CSALKGSGYEQYF
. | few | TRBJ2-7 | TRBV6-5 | TGTGCCAGCAGTTACCAGGACAGCTCCTACGAGCAGTACTTC | CASSYQDSSYEQYF
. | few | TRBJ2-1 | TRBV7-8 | TGTGCCAGCCGCCGGGACTCCTCAAGCTCCTACAATGAGCAGTTCTTC | CASRRDSSSSYNEQFF
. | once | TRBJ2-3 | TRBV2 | TGTGCCAGCAGCGACCGGGACCGCGTCCCGTTT | CASSDRDRVPF
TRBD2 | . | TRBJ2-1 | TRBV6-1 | TGTGCCAGCAGCCTCCGTCTAGCGGGGGGGCCCCATGAGCAGTTCTTC | CASSLRLAGGPHEQFF
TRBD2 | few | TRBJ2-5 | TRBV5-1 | TGCGCCAGCAGCCAAGATAGCGGGAGCGGAGAGACCCAGTACTTC | CASSQDSGSGETQYF
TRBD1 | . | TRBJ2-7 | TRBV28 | TGTGCCAGCAGTTGGCCCCCCGACAGGGACGACTACGAGCAGTACTTC | CASSWPPDRDDYEQYF
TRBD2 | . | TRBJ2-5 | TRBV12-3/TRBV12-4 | TGTGCCAGCAGTTTTCTAGCGGGGGCTGAGACCCAGTACTTC | CASSFLAGAETQYF
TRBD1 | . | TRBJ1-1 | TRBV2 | TGTGCCAGCAGTGAGAGGGGGCCTGCTGAAGCTTTCTTT | CASSERGPAEAFF
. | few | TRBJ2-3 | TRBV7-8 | TGTGCCAGCAGCTCGAGGGGTACAGGGATACCGCCGGATACGCAGTATTTT | CASSSRGTGIPPDTQYF
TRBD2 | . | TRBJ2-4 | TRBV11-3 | TGTGCCAGCAGCCCTGGACTAGCTGGGGGGAACATTCAGTACTTC | CASSPGLAGGNIQYF
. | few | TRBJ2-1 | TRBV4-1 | TGCGCCAGCAGCGCCCTAGATTCCCATGAGCAGTTCTTC | CASSALDSHEQFF
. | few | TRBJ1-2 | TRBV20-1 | TGCAGTGCCCTCGGGACCGAGTCCCCTCCTCACTATGGCTACACCTTC | CSALGTESPPHYGYTF
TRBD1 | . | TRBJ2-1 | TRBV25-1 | TGTGCCAGCAGTGTCCGGGACAGGGGGGCTAATGAGCAGTTCTTC | CASSVRDRGANEQFF
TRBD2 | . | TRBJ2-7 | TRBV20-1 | TGCAGTGCTAGAGGGGATCTAGCGGTCTACGAGCAGTACTTC | CSARGDLAVYEQYF
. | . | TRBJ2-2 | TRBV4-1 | TGCGCCAGCAGCCAAACTTGGCAAGCGAACACCGGGGAGCTGTTTTTT | CASSQTWQANTGELFF
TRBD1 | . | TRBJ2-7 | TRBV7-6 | TGTGCCAGCACCCCGGGACAGGGGTCCTACGAGCAGTACTTC | CASTPGQGSYEQYF
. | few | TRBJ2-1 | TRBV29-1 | TGCAGCGCCCGGACCGCATGGGGGGAAGATGAGCAGTTCTTC | CSARTAWGEDEQFF
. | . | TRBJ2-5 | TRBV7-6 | TGTGCCAGCAGCTTAGCCGGGGGGCTGGGGGAGACCCAGTACTTC | CASSLAGGLGETQYF
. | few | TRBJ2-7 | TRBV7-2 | TGTGCCAGCAGCTTAGGTGGGATCTTGGAGCAGTACTTC | CASSLGGILEQYF
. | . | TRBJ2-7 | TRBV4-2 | TGTGCCAGCAGCCAAGGGAGCGGGCCTCCAGGCTACGAGCAGTACTTC | CASSQGSGPPGYEQYF
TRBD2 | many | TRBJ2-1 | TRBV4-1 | TGCGCCAGCAGCCTCCTATTCGGCGGGAGCCTTGGGGATGAGCAGTTCTTC | CASSLLFGGSLGDEQFF
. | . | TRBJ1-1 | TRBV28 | TGTGCCAGCAGTTATTTTAGTGTCGGGAACACTGAAGCTTTCTTT | CASSYFSVGNTEAFF
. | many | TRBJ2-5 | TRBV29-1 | TGCAGCGTTGTTCTCGTTGAGACCCAGTACTTC | CSVVLVETQYF
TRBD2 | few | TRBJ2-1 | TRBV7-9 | TGTGCCAGCACGGTAGCGGGGACCTCGTACAATGAGCAGTTCTTC | CASTVAGTSYNEQFF
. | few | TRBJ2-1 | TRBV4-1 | TGCGCCAGCAGCCAAGATCTTTTAGGCCAATCCCGCAGGTTCTTC | CASSQDLLGQSRRFF